The entry that follows covers one TCR beta chain sequence. The target antigen is unknown. The germline V and J ends were trimmed by 1 base and 4 bases, with 7 bases remaining between them. Germline V gene sequence: CDR1 SGHTA, CDR2 FQGTGA. CDR3 length: 14 residues. The data are from a study of brain T cells in children with intractable seizures. This table comes from immunoSEQ multiplex PCR, and its TCRdb copy is limited to in-frame clones, with some not included. The sample has approximately 3,600 clones; 55% to 75% are singletons. Findings and caveats of the study: HCMV serostatus was not known, and viral specificity came from CDR3 similarity only. Pre-surgery blood may have been undersampled, hiding some clones. Among the top 50 brain clones were public and private clonotypes.

Sequencing was limited to surgery cases with top T cell transcript signatures in brain tissue. Pre-surgery treatment included at least one anti-epileptic drug. The sample consisted of resected brain tissue, taken at surgery. The sequence derives from a girl aged 2 to 9 with Rasmussen encephalitis and intractable seizures. This chain uses TRBV7-3 with TRBJ2-2; TRBD2 might be the D (6 bases). The CDR3 is CASSLMGGTGELFF. CDR3 nucleotide sequence: TGTGCCAGCAGCTTAATGGGGGGCACCGGGGAGCTGTTTTTT.